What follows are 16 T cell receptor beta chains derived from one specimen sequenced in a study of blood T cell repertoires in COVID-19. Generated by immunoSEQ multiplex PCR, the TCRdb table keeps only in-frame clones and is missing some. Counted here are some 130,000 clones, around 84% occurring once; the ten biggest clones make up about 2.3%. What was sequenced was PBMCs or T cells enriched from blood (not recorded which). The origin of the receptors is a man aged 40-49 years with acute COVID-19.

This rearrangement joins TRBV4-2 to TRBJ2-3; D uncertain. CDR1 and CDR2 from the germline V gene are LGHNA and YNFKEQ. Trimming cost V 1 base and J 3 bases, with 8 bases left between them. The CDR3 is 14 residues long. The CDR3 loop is CASSQVAGTDTQYF. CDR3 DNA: TGTGCCAGCAGCCAAGTCGCCGGGACAGATACGCAGTATTTT.

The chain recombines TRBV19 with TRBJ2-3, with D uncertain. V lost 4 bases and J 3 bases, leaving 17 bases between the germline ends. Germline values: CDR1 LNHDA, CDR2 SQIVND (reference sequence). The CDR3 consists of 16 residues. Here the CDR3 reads CASSSGWAGGTDTQYF. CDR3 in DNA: TGTGCCAGTAGTAGTGGTTGGGCAGGTGGGACAGATACGCAGTATTTT.

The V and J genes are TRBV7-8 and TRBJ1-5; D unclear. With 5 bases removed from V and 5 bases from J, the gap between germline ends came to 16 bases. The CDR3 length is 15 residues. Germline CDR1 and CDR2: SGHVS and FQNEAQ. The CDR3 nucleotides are TGTGCCAGCAGCCTAAATCCCCAGGCCTATCAGCCCCAGCATTTT. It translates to CASSLNPQAYQPQHF.

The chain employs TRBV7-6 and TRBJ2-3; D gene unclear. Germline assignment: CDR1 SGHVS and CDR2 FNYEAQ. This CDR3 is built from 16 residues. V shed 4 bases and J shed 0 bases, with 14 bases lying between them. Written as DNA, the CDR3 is TGTGCCAGCAGCTCCCGAGTTGCCTCTAGCACAGATACGCAGTATTTT. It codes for CASSSRVASSTDTQYF.

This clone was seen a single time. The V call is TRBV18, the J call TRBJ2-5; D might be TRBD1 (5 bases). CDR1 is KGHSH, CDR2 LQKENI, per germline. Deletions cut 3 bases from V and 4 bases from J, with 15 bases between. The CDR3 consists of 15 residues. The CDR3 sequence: CASSPFRGSGETQYF. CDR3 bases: TGTGCCAGCTCACCTTTTAGGGGTTCTGGAGAGACCCAGTACTTC.

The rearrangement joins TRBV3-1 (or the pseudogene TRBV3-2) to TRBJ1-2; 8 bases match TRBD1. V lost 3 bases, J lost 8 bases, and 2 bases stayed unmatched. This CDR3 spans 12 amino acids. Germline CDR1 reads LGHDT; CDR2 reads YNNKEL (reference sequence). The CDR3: CASSQGTGGYTF. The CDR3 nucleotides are TGTGCCAGCAGCCAGGGGACAGGAGGCTACACCTTC.

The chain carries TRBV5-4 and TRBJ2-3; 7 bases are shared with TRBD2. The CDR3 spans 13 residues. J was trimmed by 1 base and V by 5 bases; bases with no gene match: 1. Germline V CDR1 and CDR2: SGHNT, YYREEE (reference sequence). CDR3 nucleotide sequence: TGTGCCAGCAGTCGGGAGGGCACAGATACGCAGTATTTT. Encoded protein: CASSREGTDTQYF.

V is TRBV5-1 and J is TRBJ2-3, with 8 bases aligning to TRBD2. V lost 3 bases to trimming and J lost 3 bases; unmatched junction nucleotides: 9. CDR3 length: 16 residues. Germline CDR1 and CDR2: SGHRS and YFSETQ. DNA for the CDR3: TGCGCCAGCAGCTGGGCCGGGACTAGACAGACAGATACGCAGTATTTT. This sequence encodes CASSWAGTRQTDTQYF.

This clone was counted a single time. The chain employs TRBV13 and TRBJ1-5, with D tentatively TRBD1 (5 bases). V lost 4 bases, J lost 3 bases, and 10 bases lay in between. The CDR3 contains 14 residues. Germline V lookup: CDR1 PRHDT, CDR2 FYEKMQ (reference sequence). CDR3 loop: CASSSRDFNQPQHF. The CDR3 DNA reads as TGTGCCAGCAGCTCGCGGGACTTCAATCAGCCCCAGCATTTT.

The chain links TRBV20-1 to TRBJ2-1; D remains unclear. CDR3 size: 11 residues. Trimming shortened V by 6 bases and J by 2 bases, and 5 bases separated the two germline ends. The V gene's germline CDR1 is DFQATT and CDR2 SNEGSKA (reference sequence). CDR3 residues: CSAVPYNEQFF. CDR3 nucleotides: TGCAGTGCCGTCCCCTACAATGAGCAGTTCTTC.

CDR3 protein: CASSPRQVNTEAFF. The CDR3 DNA reads as TGTGCCAGCTCACCAAGACAGGTAAACACTGAAGCTTTCTTT. This chain links TRBV18 with TRBJ1-1, with a tentative D call TRBD1 (6 bases). Per the germline V gene, CDR1 is KGHSH and CDR2 is LQKENI. The V end lost 2 bases, the J end lost 2 bases, and 9 bases lay between the germline ends. This CDR3 is 14 amino acids long.

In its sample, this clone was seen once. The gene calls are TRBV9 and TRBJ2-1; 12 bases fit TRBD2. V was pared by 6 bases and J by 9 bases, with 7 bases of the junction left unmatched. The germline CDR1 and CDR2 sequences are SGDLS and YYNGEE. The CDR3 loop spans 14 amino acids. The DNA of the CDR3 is TGTGCCAGCACGACTAGCGGGAGTGGGGGTGAGCAGTTCTTC. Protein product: CASTTSGSGGEQFF.

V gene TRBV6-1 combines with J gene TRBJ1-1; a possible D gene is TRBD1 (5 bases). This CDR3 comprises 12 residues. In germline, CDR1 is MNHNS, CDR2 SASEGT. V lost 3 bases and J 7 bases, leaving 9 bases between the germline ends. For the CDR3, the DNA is TGTGCCAGCAGTGACACTGACAGTGAAGCTTTCTTT. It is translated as CASSDTDSEAFF.

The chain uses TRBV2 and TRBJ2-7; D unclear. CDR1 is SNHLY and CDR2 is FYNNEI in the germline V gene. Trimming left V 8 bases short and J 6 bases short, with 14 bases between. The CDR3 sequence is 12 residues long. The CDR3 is CASAYEASEQYF. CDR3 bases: TGTGCCAGCGCCTACGAAGCATCCGAGCAGTACTTC.

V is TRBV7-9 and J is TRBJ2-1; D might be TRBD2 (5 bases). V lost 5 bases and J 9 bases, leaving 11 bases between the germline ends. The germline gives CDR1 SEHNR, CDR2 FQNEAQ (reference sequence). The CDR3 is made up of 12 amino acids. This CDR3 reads CASSTFEGEQFF. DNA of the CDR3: TGTGCCAGCAGCACCTTCGAGGGTGAGCAGTTCTTC.

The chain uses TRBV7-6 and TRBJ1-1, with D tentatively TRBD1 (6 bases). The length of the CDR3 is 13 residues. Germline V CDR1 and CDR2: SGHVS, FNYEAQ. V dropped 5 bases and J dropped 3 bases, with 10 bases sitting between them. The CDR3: CASSRGGYTEAFF. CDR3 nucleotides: TGTGCCAGCAGCAGGGGGGGTTACACTGAAGCTTTCTTT.